Sequencing of this T cell receptor (beta chain) was carried out in a study of T cell changes during pregnancy in multiple sclerosis (dated by TCRdb to about 2019). Background on the whole study: The study looked at changes in the T cell repertoire across pregnancy in women with multiple sclerosis.

Comment on this clone: Its antigen is unknown. Nothing much larger sits one base from this clone, and base qualities are not available.

Looking up the germline V gene yields CDR1 MGHRA and CDR2 YSYEKL. The germline V end is reduced by 6 bases and the J end by 5 bases; junction bases left unmatched: 15. The CDR3 runs 17 amino acids, cysteine and phenylalanine included. Only the CDR3 region is kept as DNA, spanning 51 bases read in frame from base 1. Library method: the immunoSEQ multiplex PCR assay. TCRdb stores this immuneACCESS table with in-frame sequences only. Part of the clones is absent; in the studies checked, under half of the shortfall reflects unresolved V genes, and no reason is known for the rest. The sample table holds about 64,000 clones, of which 80% to 95% were seen once. About 1.5% of the sample is in the top ten clones.

The V and J genes are TRBV4-1 and TRBJ2-3, and 9 junctional nucleotides match TRBD2. Sequencing was performed on peripheral blood, taken in the second trimester of pregnancy. This TCR was sampled from a female donor with multiple sclerosis, enrolled in a pregnancy study. The DNA sequence is TGCGCCAGCAGTCCTCTCGGACTAGCGAGGGCGGGAGATACGCAGTATTTT. Its product reads: CASSPLGLARAGDTQYF.